The 16 T cell receptor beta chains below come from one sample, sequenced in a study of shared clonotypes between healthy human individuals. Repertoires were generated with immunoSEQ multiplex PCR, while TCRdb's copy carries only in-frame clones and drops some. The sample holds 600,000 to 750,000 clones; around 72% are singletons and the top ten take around 2%. The specimen sequenced was memory CD4+ T cells sorted from blood. Subset specified: CD45RA-negative fraction. The origin of the receptors is a young woman in good health.

This clone was observed a few times. This rearrangement joins TRBV2 to TRBJ2-1; 8 bases are a match to TRBD1. The junction had 8 bases not matched to a gene; V was cut back by 6 bases and J by 7 bases. The CDR3 consists of 14 residues. Per germline, CDR1 SNHLY and CDR2 FYNNEI. The CDR3 coding sequence is TGTGCCAGCAGGAAGCAGGGGGCAGGGAATGAGCAGTTCTTC. It is translated as CASRKQGAGNEQFF.

V gene TRBV18 combines with J gene TRBJ1-1; D is unclear. Trimming stripped 4 bases from V and 0 bases from J, with 9 bases between. This CDR3 contains 14 residues. The germline CDR1 and CDR2 sequences are KGHSH and LQKENI. This CDR3 reads CASSQNPLNTEAFF. The DNA for the CDR3 is TGTGCCAGCTCACAAAACCCCCTGAACACTGAAGCTTTCTTT.

The chain has TRBV5-5 and TRBJ2-2, with 9 bases aligning to TRBD1. The J segment lost 6 bases and the V segment lost 3 bases, leaving 12 bases of the junction unmatched. Germline V gene data show CDR1 as SGHKS and CDR2 as YYEKEE (reference sequence). This CDR3 comprises 17 residues. The CDR3 spells CASSWGTGNGEAGELFF. As DNA, the CDR3 is TGTGCCAGCAGCTGGGGGACAGGGAATGGGGAGGCCGGGGAGCTGTTTTTT. The variable domain in full, with the rest retrieved from reference TRBV5-5 and TRBJ2-2, is DAGVTQSPTHLIKTRGQQVTLRCSPISGHKSVSWYQQVLGQGPQFIFQYYEKEERGRGNFPDRFSARQFPNYSSELNVNALLLGDSALYLCASSWGTGNGEAGELFFGEGSRLTVL.

V usage is TRBV11-2 and J usage is TRBJ1-3, with D perhaps matching TRBD1 (6 bases). The CDR3 is 13 amino acids. V was trimmed by 5 bases and J by 6 bases, leaving 11 bases between them. Germline values: CDR1 SGHAT, CDR2 FQNNGV. The CDR3 DNA reads as TGTGCCAGCAGCGAAACAGGGCTAAACACCATATATTTT. Protein product: CASSETGLNTIYF.

This rearrangement joins TRBV7-2 to TRBJ1-5, with D uncertain. The CDR3 contains 15 residues. The V and J ends lost 5 bases and 7 bases respectively, with 18 bases between them. Germline-derived CDR1 and CDR2 are SGHTA and FQGNSA. CDR3 sequence: CASSPERGSHQPQHF. For the CDR3, the DNA is TGTGCCAGCAGCCCAGAACGGGGTAGCCACCAGCCCCAGCATTTT.

The V call is TRBV28, the J call TRBJ1-1, with D perhaps TRBD1 (6 bases). Trimming took off 7 bases at V and 1 base at J, with 13 bases between the two ends. The V gene's germline CDR1 is MDHEN and CDR2 SYDVKM. CDR3 size: 14 residues. The CDR3 nucleotides read TGTGCCAGCAAGATTATACAGGGGAACACTGAAGCTTTCTTT. As protein: CASKIIQGNTEAFF. The full variable domain, rest sourced from reference TRBV28 and TRBJ1-1, is DVKVTQSSRYLVKRTGEKVFLECVQDMDHENMFWYRQDPGLGLRLIYFSYDVKMKEKGDIPEGYSVSREKKERFSLILESASTNQTSMYLCASKIIQGNTEAFFGQGTRLTVV.

The chain joins TRBV2 to TRBJ1-2; D not resolved. Germline assignment: CDR1 SNHLY and CDR2 FYNNEI. This CDR3 is 12 amino acids long. Trimming took 2 bases from V and 6 from J, leaving 7 bases between them. The CDR3 bases are TGTGCCAGCAGTGAACAGGTGAATGGCTACACCTTC. Translation gives CASSEQVNGYTF.

The chain combines TRBV14 with TRBJ2-1; 9 bases are a match to TRBD2. V gave up 5 bases and J gave up 3 bases; unmatched junction bases: 8. The CDR3 is made up of 16 amino acids. Per germline, CDR1 SGHDN and CDR2 FVKESK. The CDR3 DNA is TGTGCCAGCAGCGCGATCGGACTAGCGATCTACAATGAGCAGTTCTTC. This codes for CASSAIGLAIYNEQFF.

This clone occurred a few times. The V gene is TRBV28, the J gene TRBJ1-1; D is undetermined. The CDR3 has 14 amino acids. V shed 4 bases and J shed 0 bases, with 9 bases lying between them. CDR1 and CDR2 (germline): MDHEN, SYDVKM. This chain's CDR3 is CASSSPSLNTEAFF. The DNA for the CDR3 is TGTGCCAGCAGTTCTCCTTCACTGAACACTGAAGCTTTCTTT.

V and J are TRBV7-2 and TRBJ1-2; D is unresolved. The CDR3 totals 15 residues. Trimming removed 4 bases at V and 10 bases at J, with 22 bases between. Germline loops: CDR1 SGHTA, CDR2 FQGNSA. This chain's CDR3 is CASSYAGEGGRDYTF. Here the CDR3 DNA reads TGTGCCAGCAGCTACGCGGGCGAGGGCGGGCGTGACTACACCTTC.

This clone showed up just once. J is TRBJ2-3 and V is TRBV6-4; D gene ambiguous. The V and J ends lost 3 bases and 0 bases respectively, with 10 bases between them. This CDR3 has 15 amino acids. The V gene's germline CDR1 is MRHNA and CDR2 SNTAGT. The CDR3 nucleotides are TGTGCCAGCAGTGAATGGGGTACTAGCACAGATACGCAGTATTTT. Protein product: CASSEWGTSTDTQYF.

The chain has TRBV13 and TRBJ2-7; 13 positions match TRBD2. Trimming removed 5 bases from V and 4 bases from J; junction bases left unmatched: 8. Germline V gene data show CDR1 as PRHDT and CDR2 as FYEKMQ (reference sequence). The CDR3 is made up of 16 amino acids. The CDR3: CASSRVLAGGLYEQYF. The CDR3 DNA sequence: TGTGCCAGCAGCCGAGTACTAGCGGGAGGGTTGTACGAGCAGTACTTC.

This clone was seen many times. This specimen includes other DNA sequences encoding the same CDR3. The chain uses TRBV14 and TRBJ2-6, with a weak D call TRBD1 (5 bases). The CDR3 is 16 residues long. V lost 1 base and J lost 0, with 7 bases in between. Germline V lookup: CDR1 SGHDN, CDR2 FVKESK. The chain's CDR3 is CASSQGGYSGANVLTF. In nucleotides, the CDR3 is TGTGCCAGCAGCCAAGGGGGCTACTCTGGGGCCAACGTCCTGACTTTC.

The chain has TRBV11-2 and TRBJ2-5; D is uncertain. The germline V and J ends were trimmed by 5 bases and 5 bases, with 9 bases remaining between them. Germline V gene sequence: CDR1 SGHAT, CDR2 FQNNGV. This CDR3 is 12 amino acids long. CDR3 DNA sequence: TGTGCCAGCAGCCGCGGAAGGGAGACCCAGTACTTC. Translation gives CASSRGRETQYF.

The chain joins TRBV19 to TRBJ1-5; TRBD1 aligns across 8 bases. CDR1 is LNHDA and CDR2 is SQIVND in the germline V gene (reference sequence). The CDR3 covers 14 residues. V trimming: 10 bases; J trimming: 2 bases; junction bases outside the gene matches: 7. The CDR3 region is CATRDRRGNQPQHF. The CDR3 DNA is TGTGCCACCAGGGACAGGAGGGGCAATCAGCCCCAGCATTTT.

This clone was recorded a few times. The V gene is TRBV19, the J gene TRBJ2-1; the match to TRBD2 covers 10 bases. The CDR3 totals 16 residues. The V segment lost 5 bases and the J segment 8 bases; nucleotides outside the gene matches: 12. Germline V gives CDR1 LNHDA, CDR2 SQIVND (reference sequence). The CDR3 is CASSPLSSGRRYEQFF. The CDR3 coding sequence is TGTGCCAGTAGTCCCCTCTCTAGCGGGAGACGGTATGAGCAGTTCTTC.